This T cell receptor beta chain was identified during a study of early T cells in non-severe SARS-CoV-2 infection (dated by TCRdb to the early 2020s). Regarding the complete study: Because TCR sequencing was done on bulk RNA from unsorted whole blood, the alpha and beta chains could not be paired. The paper as a whole reports these results and caveats: VDJdb matching was skewed toward anti-spike CD8 responses and likely underestimated virus-specific expansions, missing private and CD4 specificities.

The study was a case-control design nested within a healthcare worker cohort in London, UK, with weekly nasopharyngeal swab PCR tests and blood sampling. Between 23 and 31 March 2020, the week of the UK lockdown, healthcare workers were enrolled and then followed up weekly for as long as 16 weeks. The library was generated by 5' RACE. The instrument given in TCRdb is NextSeq 500. Unique molecular identifiers were attached to individual cDNA molecules in the TCR library protocol so that sequencing error and PCR bias could be corrected. TCR alpha and beta chains were both sequenced, and the abundances of alpha and beta sequences in each sample were closely correlated with each other. The study's own analysis went as follows. Decombinator V4 was used to annotate the V gene, J gene and CDR3 of the TCR sequences. TCRs were defined as expanded if a significant change between any two time points was detected under a Poisson model with p below 0.0001. TCR abundances were normalised to the total number of TCRs sequenced in each sample and reported as counts per million. VDJdb, accessed on 1 November 2021, was searched for TCRs annotated for CMV, EBV and SARS-CoV-2, and TCRs annotated for more than one antigen were excluded. TCRdb reprocessing: public reads trimmed at Q25 with fastp, clones called with MiXCR, in-frame beta chains kept. Each entry merges the rows of one CDR3 protein and shows their most common DNA and genes. The V and J calls here are based on TCRdb, not the publication. Recorded for this sample are 60,000 to 90,000 distinct CDR3 sequences; roughly a sixth of them occurred a single time. The ten top clones hold less than 3.5% of the sample.

For this clonotype: Its antigen specificity is not known. Base qualities are not provided; no much larger clone lies one nucleotide away.

The TCR comes from an adult who was a healthcare worker with PCR-confirmed SARS-CoV-2 infection or an uninfected control (not recorded which). Sequenced material: whole blood.

The DNA reads as follows: TGTGCCAGCAGCCTATATTCTAGCAGAGGGTACACAGATACGCAGTATTTT. It is translated as CASSLYSSRGYTDTQYF. The rearrangement combines TRBV7-3 with TRBJ2-3, with a tentative D gene TRBD2 over 5 matching bases. From the cysteine up to the phenylalanine, the CDR3 has a length of 17 residues. Just CDR3 DNA is preserved here, 51 bases in frame from base 1. The V and J ends are trimmed by 5 bases and 2 bases, leaving 20 bases between them. CDR1 SGHTA and CDR2 FQGTGA are derived from the germline V gene. Extended through the reference TRBV7-3 and TRBJ2-3 proteins, this CDR3 yields the full variable domain: GAGVSQTPSNKVTEKGKYVELRCDPISGHTALYWYRQSLGQGPEFLIYFQGTGAADDSGLPNDRFFAVRPEGSVSTLKIQRTERGDSAVYLCASSLYSSRGYTDTQYFGPGTRLTVL.